This T cell receptor beta chain stems from a study of T cell repertoires in cytomegalovirus infection. About the research overall: Public signatures in TCR beta pointed to CMV infection and matching HLA type.

Many counts were recorded for this clonotype. Its antigen is not identified. Trimming cost V 5 bases and J 0 bases, with 10 bases left between them. The length of the CDR3 is 14 residues. Germline loops: CDR1 SGHTA, CDR2 FQGNSA. The study's findings and limits: Across the ex vivo response, the dominant clonotypes were HLA-C-restricted CMV-specific TCR beta clonotypes.

TCRdb ran MiXCR on the reads and lists one entry per CDR3 protein. The sample includes more than 350,000 distinct CDR3 sequences, about a third of them seen just once. This chain connects TRBV7-2 to TRBJ1-1; D unclear. Sequenced material: PBMCs. The sequence came from a human donor in good health (CMV status not recorded). Some clones in this sample may be carry-over from other donors' samples. In nucleotides, the CDR3 is TGTGCCAGCAGCCCCTTGCTCATGAACACTGAAGCTTTCTTT. Its translation is CASSPLLMNTEAFF.